A single T cell receptor beta chain is shown here with its context. Antigen: not known. Sequencing used immunoSEQ multiplex PCR; TCRdb keeps in-frame clones, though not all of them. Found here are about 36,000 clones, under 80% of them singletons; the top ten hold roughly 7.4%. The sample belongs to a study of early stage breast cancer tumors. Overall study: Under 10 ER+/PR+/HER2- tumors were invasive ductal; four were invasive lobular.

V lost 3 bases and J 2 bases, leaving 10 bases between the germline ends. In germline, CDR1 is GTSNPN, CDR2 SVGIG (reference sequence). The CDR3 extends over 13 amino acids. Whole-study findings and limits: Most shared enriched TCRB sequences were commonly generated ones. Chain pairing and CD4, CD8 or FOXP3 expression were not captured. Blood repertoires resembled normal breast more than tumor.

The TCR was taken from a person aged 55 to 70 with breast cancer. The gene calls are TRBV30 and TRBJ1-1, with D perhaps TRBD1 (5 bases). Sequences were obtained from blood. The CDR3 loop reads CAWRGDFNTEAFF. The CDR3 bases are TGTGCCTGGAGAGGGGACTTCAACACTGAAGCTTTCTTT.